The 18 T cell receptor beta chains listed next were all sequenced from one sample in a study of T cell changes during pregnancy in multiple sclerosis. Produced via immunoSEQ multiplex PCR; TCRdb's table is partial and in-frame only. The profile shows tens of thousands of clones, roughly 93% of them singletons. The material was peripheral blood, obtained in the second trimester of pregnancy. These TCRs come from a female donor in good health, enrolled as a control in a pregnancy study.

The chain has TRBV27 and TRBJ2-7; 9 positions match TRBD2. Germline-derived CDR1 and CDR2 are MNHEY and SMNVEV (reference sequence). V trimming: 5 bases; J trimming: 10 bases; junction bases outside the gene matches: 12. There are 14 residues in the CDR3. CDR3 bases: TGTGCCAGCAGTCCCGGGGCTAGCGGGATCGGACAGTACTTC. As protein: CASSPGASGIGQYF.

This clone has a handful of counts. V usage is TRBV6-4 and J usage is TRBJ2-3; D may be TRBD1 (6 bases). V lost 5 bases to trimming and J lost 0 bases, with 12 bases between them. The V gene's germline CDR1 is MRHNA and CDR2 SNTAGT. The CDR3 spans 15 residues. CDR3 in DNA: TGTGCCAGCAGTACGGGGACAACTAGCACAGATACGCAGTATTTT. As protein: CASSTGTTSTDTQYF.

This chain uses TRBV9 with TRBJ1-2; D remains ambiguous. Germline values: CDR1 SGDLS, CDR2 YYNGEE. Trimming took off 0 bases at V and 5 bases at J, with 11 bases between the two ends. The CDR3 loop spans 14 amino acids. CDR3 residues: CASSVGRPGYGYTF. The DNA for the CDR3 is TGTGCCAGCAGCGTAGGGAGACCGGGGTATGGCTACACCTTC.

This clone has just one count. The V gene is TRBV5-8, the J gene TRBJ1-6; D is uncertain. Germline CDR1 is SGHTS and CDR2 is YDEGEE. The CDR3 extends over 12 amino acids. The V and J ends lost 3 bases and 11 bases respectively, with 9 bases between them. In nucleotides, the CDR3 is TGTGCCAGCAGCTGGCGCGGGCCACCCCTCCACTTT. Amino acid sequence: CASSWRGPPLHF.

This clone was recorded once. The gene calls are TRBV18 and TRBJ2-7; D may be TRBD2 (5 bases). Between the trimmed V and J ends, which lost 6 bases and 2 bases, there was a span of 11 bases. This CDR3 contains 13 residues. Germline CDR1 is KGHSH and CDR2 is LQKENI. The CDR3 DNA reads as TGTGCCAGCTCTCGGACTGGTACCTACGAGCAGTACTTC. It specifies CASSRTGTYEQYF.

The V gene is TRBV7-2, the J gene TRBJ2-1; 9 positions agree with TRBD1. The V gene's germline CDR1 is SGHTA and CDR2 FQGNSA. This CDR3 has 16 residues. V trimming: 5 bases; J trimming: 8 bases; junction bases outside the gene matches: 13. The CDR3, as DNA: TGTGCCAGCAGCCATCGAAGGAGACAGGGGGTGGATGAGCAGTTCTTC. It codes for CASSHRRRQGVDEQFF.

The chain is built from TRBV7-9 and TRBJ2-3, with 9 positions matching TRBD2. The CDR3 is 16 residues long. CDR1 and CDR2 (germline): SEHNR, FQNEAQ (reference sequence). The trim removed 5 bases at V and 0 bases at J, leaving 6 bases unmatched. The CDR3 reads CASSSAAGGSTDTQYF. CDR3 DNA sequence: TGTGCCAGCAGCAGCGCGGCGGGAGGGAGCACAGATACGCAGTATTTT.

The genes are TRBV20-1 and TRBJ1-2; no clear D gene. V lost 6 bases, J lost 6 bases, and 11 bases lay in between. The CDR3 loop spans 11 amino acids. Germline CDR1 is DFQATT and CDR2 is SNEGSKA (reference sequence). The CDR3 here is CSAQVVNGYTF. The CDR3 region has the DNA TGCAGTGCCCAAGTAGTTAATGGCTACACCTTC.

The chain joins TRBV6-6 to TRBJ1-2; D is possibly TRBD1 (6 bases). The germline gives CDR1 MNHNY, CDR2 SVGAGI (reference sequence). Trimming took 3 bases from V and 6 from J, leaving 17 bases between them. The CDR3 sequence is 15 residues long. The CDR3 sequence is CASSYGAGETNGYTF. The CDR3 DNA reads as TGTGCCAGCAGTTATGGCGCAGGGGAAACGAATGGCTACACCTTC.

This chain joins TRBV15 and TRBJ2-1; TRBD2 agrees at 7 bases. Germline V CDR1 and CDR2: LNHNV, YYDKDF (reference sequence). The CDR3 is made up of 16 amino acids. V lost 0 bases to trimming and J lost 2 bases; unmatched junction nucleotides: 4. CDR3 sequence: CATSRDKSGAYNEQFF. In nucleotides, the CDR3 is TGTGCCACCAGCAGAGATAAAAGCGGGGCCTACAATGAGCAGTTCTTC. Drawing the rest from reference TRBV15 and TRBJ2-1, the complete variable domain is DAMVIQNPRYQVTQFGKPVTLSCSQTLNHNVMYWYQQKSSQAPKLLFHYYDKDFNNEADTPDNFQSRRPNTSFCFLDIRSPGLGDTAMYLCATSRDKSGAYNEQFFGPGTRLTVL.

The gene calls are TRBV19 and TRBJ2-2, with D tentatively TRBD2 (6 bases). Trimming took off 5 bases at V and 1 base at J, with 11 bases between the two ends. CDR3 size: 15 residues. CDR1 LNHDA and CDR2 SQIVND come from the germline V gene (reference sequence). The CDR3 here is CASSLGSGNTGELFF. The CDR3 nucleotides are TGTGCCAGTAGTCTAGGTAGCGGGAACACCGGGGAGCTGTTTTTT.

This clone was counted a single time. The chain couples TRBV23-1 to TRBJ2-5; TRBD2 is a possible D gene (5 bases). TRBV23-1 belongs to the ORF category, with a function that is uncertain. The CDR3 consists of 17 residues. With 2 bases removed from V and 5 bases from J, the gap between germline ends came to 21 bases. The CDR3 nucleotides are TGCGCCAGCAGTCAACTTTATAGGGCTAGCCTCACGGAGACCCAGTACTTC. Its protein product is CASSQLYRASLTETQYF.

J is TRBJ1-5 and V is TRBV4-1; D uncertain. CDR1 and CDR2 from the germline V gene are MGHRA and YSYEKL. The CDR3 length is 16 residues. V was pared by 4 bases and J by 1 base, with 14 bases between. The CDR3 DNA reads as TGCGCCAGCAGCCCACTTCATGTCAGGAGCAATCAGCCCCAGCATTTT. It translates to CASSPLHVRSNQPQHF.

The chain is built from TRBV23-1 and TRBJ2-5, with D tentatively TRBD1 (6 bases). TRBV23-1 is marked as an open reading frame, function uncertain. The CDR3 covers 14 residues. The ends were cut back, 0 bases at V and 1 base at J, with 6 bases in the middle. The CDR3 loop is CASSQSGGQETQYF. DNA of the CDR3: TGCGCCAGCAGTCAATCAGGGGGCCAAGAGACCCAGTACTTC.

The V gene is TRBV30, the J gene TRBJ2-1, with D perhaps matching TRBD1 (5 bases). V lost 2 bases to trimming and J lost 2 bases, with 10 bases between them. This CDR3 comprises 14 residues. Looked up from germline, CDR1 is GTSNPN and CDR2 is SVGIG (reference sequence). Here the CDR3 reads CAWSRGLAYNEQFF. DNA of the CDR3: TGTGCCTGGAGTAGGGGATTGGCCTACAATGAGCAGTTCTTC. The whole variable domain, remainder taken from reference TRBV30 and TRBJ2-1, is SQTIHQWPATLVQPVGSPLSLECTVEGTSNPNLYWYRQAAGRGLQLLFYSVGIGQISSEVPQNLSASRPQDRQFILSSKKLLLSDSGFYLCAWSRGLAYNEQFFGPGTRLTVL.

This rearrangement joins TRBV19 to TRBJ2-3, with 10 nucleotides matching TRBD1. CDR1 LNHDA and CDR2 SQIVND come from the germline V gene (reference sequence). This CDR3 is 15 amino acids long. The J segment lost 2 bases and the V segment lost 11 bases, leaving 10 bases of the junction unmatched. CDR3 DNA sequence: TGTGCCGCAGCCCCCGGGACAGGGGACACAGATACGCAGTATTTT. Translating gives CAAAPGTGDTDTQYF. The full variable domain, rest sourced from reference TRBV19 and TRBJ2-3, is DGGITQSPKYLFRKEGQNVTLSCEQNLNHDAMYWYRQDPGQGLRLIYYSQIVNDFQKGDIAEGYSVSREKKESFPLTVTSAQKNPTAFYLCAAAPGTGDTDTQYFGPGTRLTVL.

The chain has TRBV5-1 and TRBJ1-6; 10 positions agree with TRBD1. The CDR3 is 17 residues long. V dropped 0 bases and J dropped 1; count of bases not matched to a gene: 1. Germline V gene sequence: CDR1 SGHRS, CDR2 YFSETQ. The CDR3, as DNA: TGCGCCAGCAGCTTGGGGGACAGGGGATCCTATAATTCACCCCTCCACTTT. The encoded protein is CASSLGDRGSYNSPLHF.

As to this clone: Sequence at one end of the junction differs from germline and may be a read error. V gene TRBV7-7 combines with J gene TRBJ2-7; 11 positions agree with TRBD1. The CDR3 is made up of 14 amino acids. Germline V gives CDR1 SSHAT, CDR2 FNYEAQ (reference sequence). The CDR3 bases are TGTGCTAGCAGCTTGAGGACAGGGGGCGGCGAGCAGTACTTC. It translates to CASSLRTGGGEQYF.